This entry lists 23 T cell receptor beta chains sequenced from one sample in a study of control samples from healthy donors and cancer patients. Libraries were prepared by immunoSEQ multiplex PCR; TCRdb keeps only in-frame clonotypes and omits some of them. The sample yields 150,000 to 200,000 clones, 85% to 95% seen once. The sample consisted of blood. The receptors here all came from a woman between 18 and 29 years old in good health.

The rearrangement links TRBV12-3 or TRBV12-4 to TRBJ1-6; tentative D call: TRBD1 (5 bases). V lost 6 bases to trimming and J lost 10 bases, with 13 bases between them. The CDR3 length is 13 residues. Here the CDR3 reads CASSLTAGSPLHF. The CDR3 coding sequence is TGTGCCAGCAGCTTGACAGCAGGATCACCCCTCCACTTT.

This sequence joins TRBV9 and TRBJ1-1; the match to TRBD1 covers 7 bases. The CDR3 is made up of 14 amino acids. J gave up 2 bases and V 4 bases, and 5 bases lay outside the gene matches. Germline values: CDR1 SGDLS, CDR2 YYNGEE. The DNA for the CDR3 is TGTGCCAGCAGCCAGGGGGGGATAAACACTGAAGCTTTCTTT. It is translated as CASSQGGINTEAFF. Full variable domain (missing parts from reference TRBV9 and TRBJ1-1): DSGVTQTPKHLITATGQRVTLRCSPRSGDLSVYWYQQSLDQGLQFLIQYYNGEERAKGNILERFSAQQFPDLHSELNLSSLELGDSALYFCASSQGGINTEAFFGQGTRLTVV.

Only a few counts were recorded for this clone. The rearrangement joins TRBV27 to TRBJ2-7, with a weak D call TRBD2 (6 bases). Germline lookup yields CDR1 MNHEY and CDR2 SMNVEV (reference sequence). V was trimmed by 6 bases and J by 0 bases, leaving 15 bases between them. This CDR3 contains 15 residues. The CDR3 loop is CASSYRAGSSYEQYF. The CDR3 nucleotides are TGTGCCAGCAGCTACCGAGCGGGTAGCTCCTACGAGCAGTACTTC.

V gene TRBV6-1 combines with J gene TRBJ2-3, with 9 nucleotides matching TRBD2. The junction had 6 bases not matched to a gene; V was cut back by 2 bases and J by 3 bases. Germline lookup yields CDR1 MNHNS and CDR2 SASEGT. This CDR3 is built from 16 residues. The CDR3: CASSETASGITDTQYF. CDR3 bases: TGTGCCAGCAGTGAAACGGCTAGCGGGATTACAGATACGCAGTATTTT.

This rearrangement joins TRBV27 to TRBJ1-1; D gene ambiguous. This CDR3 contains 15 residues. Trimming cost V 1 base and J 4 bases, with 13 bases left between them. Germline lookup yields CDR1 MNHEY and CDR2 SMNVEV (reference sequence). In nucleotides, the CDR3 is TGTGCCAGCAGTTTATTTGGGCGTTCGGCCACTGAAGCTTTCTTT. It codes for CASSLFGRSATEAFF.

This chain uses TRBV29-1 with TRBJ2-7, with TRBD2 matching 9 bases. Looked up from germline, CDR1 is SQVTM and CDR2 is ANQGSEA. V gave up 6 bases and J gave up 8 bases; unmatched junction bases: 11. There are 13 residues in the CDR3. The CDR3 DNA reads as TGCAGCGTGGACGCGGGACTAGCAAGAAAGCAGTACTTC. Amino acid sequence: CSVDAGLARKQYF.

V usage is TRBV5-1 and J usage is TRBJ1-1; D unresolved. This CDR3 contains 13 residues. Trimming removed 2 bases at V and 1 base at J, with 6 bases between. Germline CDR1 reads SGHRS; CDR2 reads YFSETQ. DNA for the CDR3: TGCGCCAGCAGCTTTGCAGCGAACACTGAAGCTTTCTTT. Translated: CASSFAANTEAFF.

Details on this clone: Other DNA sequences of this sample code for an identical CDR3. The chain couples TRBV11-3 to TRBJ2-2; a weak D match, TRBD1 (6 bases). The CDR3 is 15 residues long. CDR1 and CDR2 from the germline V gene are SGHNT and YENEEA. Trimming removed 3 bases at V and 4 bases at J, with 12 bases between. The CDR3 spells CASSFGHRVTGELFF. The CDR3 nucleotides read TGTGCCAGCAGCTTCGGTCACAGGGTCACCGGGGAGCTGTTTTTT.

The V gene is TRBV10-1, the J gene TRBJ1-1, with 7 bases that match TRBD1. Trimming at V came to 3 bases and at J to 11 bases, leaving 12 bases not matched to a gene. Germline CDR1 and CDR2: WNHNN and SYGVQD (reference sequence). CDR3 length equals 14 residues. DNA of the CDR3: TGCGCCAGCAGTGAAACCGGGACAGCCCGGGGGGCTTTCTTT. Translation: CASSETGTARGAFF.

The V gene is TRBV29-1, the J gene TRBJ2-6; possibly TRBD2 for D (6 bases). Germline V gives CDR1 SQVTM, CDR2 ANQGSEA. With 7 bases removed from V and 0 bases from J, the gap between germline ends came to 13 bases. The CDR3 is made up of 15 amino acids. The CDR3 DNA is TGCAGCGGGGGGGAAGTGAGCTCTGGGGCCAACGTCCTGACTTTC. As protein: CSGGEVSSGANVLTF.

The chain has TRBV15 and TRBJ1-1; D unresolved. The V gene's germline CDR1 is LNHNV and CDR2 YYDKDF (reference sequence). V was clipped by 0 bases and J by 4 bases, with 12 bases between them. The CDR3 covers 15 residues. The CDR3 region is CATSRDYARSTEAFF. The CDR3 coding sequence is TGTGCCACCAGCAGAGACTATGCCCGGTCCACTGAAGCTTTCTTT.

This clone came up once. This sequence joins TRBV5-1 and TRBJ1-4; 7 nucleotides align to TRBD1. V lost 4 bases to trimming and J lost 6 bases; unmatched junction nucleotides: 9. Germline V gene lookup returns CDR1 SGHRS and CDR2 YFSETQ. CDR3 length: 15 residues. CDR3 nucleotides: TGCGCCAGCAGCCCGGACACAGGGGCTTATGAAAAACTGTTTTTT. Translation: CASSPDTGAYEKLFF.

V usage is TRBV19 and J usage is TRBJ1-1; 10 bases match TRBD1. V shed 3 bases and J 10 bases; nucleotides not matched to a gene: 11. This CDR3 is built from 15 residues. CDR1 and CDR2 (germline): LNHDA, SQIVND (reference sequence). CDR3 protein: CASSILKTGGVGAFF. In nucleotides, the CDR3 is TGTGCCAGTAGTATCCTAAAGACAGGGGGCGTTGGAGCTTTCTTT.

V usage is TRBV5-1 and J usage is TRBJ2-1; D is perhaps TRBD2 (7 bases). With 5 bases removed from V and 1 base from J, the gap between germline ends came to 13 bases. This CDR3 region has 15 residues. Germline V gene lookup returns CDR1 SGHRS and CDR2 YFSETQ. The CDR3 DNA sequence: TGCGCCAGCAGTCGAGGGAGGGGGTCCTACAATGAGCAGTTCTTC. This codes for CASSRGRGSYNEQFF.

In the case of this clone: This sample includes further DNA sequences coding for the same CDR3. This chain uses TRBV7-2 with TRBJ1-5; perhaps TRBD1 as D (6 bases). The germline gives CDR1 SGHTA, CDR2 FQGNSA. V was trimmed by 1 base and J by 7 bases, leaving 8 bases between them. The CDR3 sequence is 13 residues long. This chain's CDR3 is CASSLVGAQPQHF. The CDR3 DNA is TGTGCCAGCAGCTTAGTGGGGGCACAGCCCCAGCATTTT.

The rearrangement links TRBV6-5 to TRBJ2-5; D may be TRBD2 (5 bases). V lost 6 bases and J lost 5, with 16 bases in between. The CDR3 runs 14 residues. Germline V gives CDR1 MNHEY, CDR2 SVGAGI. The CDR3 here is CASSLMGRVETQYF. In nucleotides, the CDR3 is TGTGCCAGCAGCCTAATGGGGAGAGTGGAGACCCAGTACTTC.

CDR3: CASSLGQGAYGYTF. The CDR3 DNA sequence: TGTGCCAGCTCACTGGGACAGGGGGCGTATGGCTACACCTTC. The gene calls are TRBV18 and TRBJ1-2, with TRBD1 matching over 12 bases. The germline gives CDR1 KGHSH, CDR2 LQKENI. The junction had 2 bases not matched to a gene; V was cut back by 4 bases and J by 5 bases. The CDR3 spans 14 residues. The complete variable domain, with remaining parts taken from reference TRBV18 and TRBJ1-2, reads NAGVMQNPRHLVRRRGQEARLRCSPMKGHSHVYWYRQLPEEGLKFMVYLQKENIIDESGMPKERFSAEFPKEGPSILRIQQVVRGDSAAYFCASSLGQGAYGYTFGSGTRLTVV.

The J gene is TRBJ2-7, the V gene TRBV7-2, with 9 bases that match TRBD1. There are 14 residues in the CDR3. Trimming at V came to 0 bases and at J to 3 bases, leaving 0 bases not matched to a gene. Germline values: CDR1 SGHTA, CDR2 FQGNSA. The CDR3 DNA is TGTGCCAGCAGCTTAGCGACAGGGGGCTACGAGCAGTACTTC. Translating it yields CASSLATGGYEQYF.

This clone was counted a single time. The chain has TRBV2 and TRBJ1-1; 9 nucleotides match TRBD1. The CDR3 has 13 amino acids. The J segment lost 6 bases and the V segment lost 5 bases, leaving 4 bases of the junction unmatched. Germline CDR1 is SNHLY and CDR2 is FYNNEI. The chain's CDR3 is CASSLGQGSEAFF. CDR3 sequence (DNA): TGTGCCAGCAGTTTGGGACAGGGATCTGAAGCTTTCTTT.

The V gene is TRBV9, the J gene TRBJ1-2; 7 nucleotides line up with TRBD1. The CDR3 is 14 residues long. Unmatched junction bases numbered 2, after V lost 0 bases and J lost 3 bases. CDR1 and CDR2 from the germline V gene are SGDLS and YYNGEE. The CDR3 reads CASSVAGGHYGYTF. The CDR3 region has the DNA TGTGCCAGCAGCGTAGCAGGGGGTCACTATGGCTACACCTTC.

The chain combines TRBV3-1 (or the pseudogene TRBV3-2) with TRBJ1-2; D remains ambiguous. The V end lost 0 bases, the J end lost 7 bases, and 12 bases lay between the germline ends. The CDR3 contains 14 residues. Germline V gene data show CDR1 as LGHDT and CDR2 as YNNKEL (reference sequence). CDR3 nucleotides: TGTGCCAGCAGCCAAGAAGGTCTCCTCCGTGGCTACACCTTC. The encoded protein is CASSQEGLLRGYTF.

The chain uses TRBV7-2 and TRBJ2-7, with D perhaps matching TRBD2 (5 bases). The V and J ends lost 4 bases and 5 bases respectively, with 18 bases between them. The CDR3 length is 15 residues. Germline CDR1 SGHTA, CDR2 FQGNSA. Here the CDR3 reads CASSSAFAAEHEQYF. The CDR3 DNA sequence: TGTGCCAGCAGCTCCGCATTTGCAGCGGAGCACGAGCAGTACTTC.

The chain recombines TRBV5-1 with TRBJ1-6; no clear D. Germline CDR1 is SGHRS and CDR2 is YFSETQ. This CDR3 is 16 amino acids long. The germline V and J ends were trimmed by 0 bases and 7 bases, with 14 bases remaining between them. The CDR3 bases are TGCGCCAGCAGCTTGGGCGCCCCGACCGAGAATTCACCCCTCCACTTT. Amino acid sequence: CASSLGAPTENSPLHF.